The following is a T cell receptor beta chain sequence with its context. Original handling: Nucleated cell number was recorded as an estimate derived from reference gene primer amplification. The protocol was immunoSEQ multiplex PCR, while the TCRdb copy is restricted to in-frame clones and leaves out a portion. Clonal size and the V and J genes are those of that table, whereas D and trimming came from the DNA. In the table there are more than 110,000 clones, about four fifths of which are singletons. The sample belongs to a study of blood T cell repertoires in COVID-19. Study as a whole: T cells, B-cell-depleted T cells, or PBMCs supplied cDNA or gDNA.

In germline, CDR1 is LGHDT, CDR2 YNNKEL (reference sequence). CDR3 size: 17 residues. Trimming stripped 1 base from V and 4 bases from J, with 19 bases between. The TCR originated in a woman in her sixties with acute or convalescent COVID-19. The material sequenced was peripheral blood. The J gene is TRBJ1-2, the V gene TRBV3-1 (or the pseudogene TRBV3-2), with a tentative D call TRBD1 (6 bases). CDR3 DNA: TGTGCCAGCAGCCAAGTAATCGCGGGGGCGCGACGCTATGGCTACACCTTC. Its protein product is CASSQVIAGARRYGYTF.